Many counts were recorded for the clone carrying this T cell receptor (beta chain). Its antigen is as yet unknown. The data derive from a study of regulatory T cells in long-lasting Graves disease. Arm-PCR of CDR3 regions and iRepertoire HTBI primers were used to build TCR beta libraries. TCRdb reprocessed the multiplex PCR reads via MiXCR and lists one record per CDR3 protein. The profile shows more than 400,000 distinct CDR3 sequences, roughly 16% of them singletons. Study observations and caveats: A greater number of public clonotypes (under 3,000) was shared by persistent patients than by new patients (roughly 880). There were preferences for TRBV28, TRBJ1-2 and TRBJ2-5 in persistent disease.

Time point reported: newly diagnosed GD, antithyroid drugs for less than 3 months. Extracted PBMC RNA gave rise to the TCR library. Germline trimming cut 5 bases from V and 5 bases from J; bases unmatched to any gene: 7. The CDR3 loop spans 14 amino acids. Germline-derived CDR1 and CDR2 are MDHEN and SYDVKM. These sequences were also reported in another study, on T cells in Graves' hyperthyroidism and ophthalmopathy.

This TCR was sampled from a man in his forties with Graves disease. The sample here was peripheral blood mononuclear cells (PBMCs), taken at new diagnosis, from a patient treated with antithyroid drugs. The chain is built from TRBV28 and TRBJ1-1; TRBD1 aligns across 8 bases. The CDR3 region has the DNA TGTGCCAGCAGTAGGACAGGGAGTAGGACTGAAGCTTTCTTT. Its translation is CASSRTGSRTEAFF.